This is a list of T cell receptor beta chains from one sample in a study of blood T cell repertoires in COVID-19. Profiled with immunoSEQ multiplex PCR; TCRdb holds only in-frame clones, not every one. The data show about 270,000 clones, with roughly 90% seen just once and more than 10% held by the top ten. The sequencing sample was made of peripheral blood. The receptors were sampled from a woman aged 30 to 39 with COVID-19, enrolled during active disease. CDR3s include the opening cysteine and the closing phenylalanine or tryptophan. A D gene is named only where the DNA matches it firmly. For some rows the clone size is stated as once, few or many, or as a class when expanded; others skip it.

J gene,D gene,V gene,clone size,CDR3 protein,CDR3 DNA
TRBJ2-1,NA,TRBV5-4,NA,CASSFSHLSYNEQFF,TGTGCCAGCAGCTTCTCCCACTTATCCTACAATGAGCAGTTCTTC
TRBJ1-4,TRBD1,TRBV6-2/TRBV6-3,NA,CASSRTGQGKKLFF,TGTGCCAGCAGTCGGACAGGCCAGGGTAAAAAACTGTTTTTT
TRBJ2-5,TRBD1,TRBV5-4,NA,CASSTWTGGTETQYF,TGTGCCAGCAGCACCTGGACAGGGGGCACGGAGACCCAGTACTTC
TRBJ1-2,TRBD1,TRBV2,NA,CASSRDRGWSYGYTF,TGTGCCAGCAGTCGTGACAGGGGTTGGAGCTATGGCTACACCTTC
TRBJ2-1,TRBD1,TRBV15,NA,CATTKVGGGYNEQFF,TGTGCCACCACTAAGGTAGGGGGCGGCTACAATGAGCAGTTCTTC
TRBJ2-1,NA,TRBV23-1,few,CASSQWSTANNEQFF,TGCGCCAGCAGTCAATGGTCGACAGCAAACAATGAGCAGTTCTTC
TRBJ2-3,TRBD2,TRBV19,once,CASKDQGGTSTSTDTQYF,TGTGCCAGTAAAGACCAAGGAGGGACTAGTACCTCCACAGATACGCAGTATTTT
TRBJ2-3,TRBD2,TRBV3-1/TRBV3-2,NA,CASSQEGTSVDTQYF,TGTGCCAGCAGCCAAGAAGGGACTAGCGTAGATACGCAGTATTTT
TRBJ2-4,NA,TRBV30,NA,CAWGATGIQYF,TGTGCCTGGGGCGCCACGGGCATTCAGTACTTC
TRBJ1-1,NA,TRBV12-5,NA,CASGWDTTTEAFF,TGTGCTAGTGGTTGGGACACGACTACTGAAGCTTTCTTT
TRBJ2-1,NA,TRBV29-1,NA,CSVEWLYEQFF,TGCAGCGTTGAGTGGCTCTATGAGCAGTTCTTC
TRBJ1-3,TRBD1,TRBV25-1,NA,CASSGGTAGNTIYF,TGTGCCAGCAGTGGAGGGACAGCTGGAAACACCATATATTTT
TRBJ2-7,NA,TRBV6-6,NA,CASSYTGRGEQYF,TGTGCCAGCAGTTACACAGGTAGAGGCGAGCAGTACTTC
TRBJ1-4,NA,TRBV27,NA,CASSSLGGKLFF,TGTGCCAGCAGTTCCCTTGGCGGAAAACTGTTTTTT
TRBJ1-1,TRBD1,TRBV5-4,NA,CASSSQQGLNTEAFF,TGTGCCAGCAGCTCCCAACAGGGGCTGAACACTGAAGCTTTCTTT
TRBJ1-2,TRBD1,TRBV19,NA,CASSIAGRGNYGYTF,TGTGCCAGTAGTATAGCCGGCAGGGGGAACTATGGCTACACCTTC
TRBJ1-1,TRBD1,TRBV6-5,NA,CASSRDSSMTEAFF,TGTGCCAGCAGTCGGGACAGTTCGATGACTGAAGCTTTCTTT
TRBJ2-2,TRBD1,TRBV3-1/TRBV3-2,NA,CASSQNRQGRSGELFF,TGTGCCAGCAGCCAAAACCGACAGGGGAGGAGCGGGGAGCTGTTTTTT
TRBJ1-1,NA,TRBV7-9,NA,CASSLETGYGAEAFF,TGTGCCAGCAGCTTAGAAACAGGGTATGGCGCTGAAGCTTTCTTT
TRBJ2-3,TRBD2,TRBV28,few,CASSFPDGAGGDTQYF,TGTGCCAGCAGTTTCCCCGACGGGGCGGGGGGGGATACGCAGTATTTT
TRBJ2-5,NA,TRBV5-1,few,CASSSTVRPQETQYF,TGCGCCAGCAGCTCGACAGTCCGACCCCAAGAGACCCAGTACTTC
TRBJ1-5,NA,TRBV15,few,CARPGGGNQPQHF,TGTGCCAGGCCCGGGGGAGGCAATCAGCCCCAGCATTTT
TRBJ2-7,TRBD2,TRBV11-2,NA,CASTNLGGGEQYF,TGTGCCAGCACTAACCTGGGGGGGGGCGAGCAGTACTTC
TRBJ1-1,NA,TRBV12-5,NA,CASGLPSMNTEAFF,TGTGCTAGTGGTTTGCCCTCTATGAACACTGAAGCTTTCTTT
TRBJ1-3,TRBD1,TRBV7-2,NA,CASSTRTGGNTIYF,TGTGCCAGCAGCACTAGGACAGGGGGAAACACCATATATTTT
TRBJ2-5,TRBD2,TRBV6-6,NA,CASSGSGGETQYF,TGTGCCAGCAGTGGATCGGGGGGGGAGACCCAGTACTTC
TRBJ1-5,NA,TRBV27,NA,CASSLAGDNQPQHF,TGTGCCAGCAGTTTAGCGGGGGACAATCAGCCCCAGCATTTT
TRBJ2-5,NA,TRBV4-2,NA,CASSQRRVGTQYF,TGTGCCAGCAGCCAGCGCAGGGTTGGGACCCAGTACTTC
TRBJ2-3,NA,TRBV24-1,NA,CATSDTQGPDTQYF,TGTGCCACCAGTGACACGCAGGGGCCAGATACGCAGTATTTT
TRBJ1-1,NA,TRBV18,NA,CASSPRYSKNTEAFF,TGTGCCAGCTCACCACGGTACAGCAAGAACACTGAAGCTTTCTTT
TRBJ1-1,TRBD1,TRBV19,few,CASTPTGGITEAFF,TGTGCCAGTACCCCCACAGGGGGGATCACTGAAGCTTTCTTT
TRBJ2-3,TRBD2,TRBV5-1,NA,CASSLGLAGGPGGTDTQYF,TGCGCCAGCAGCTTAGGACTAGCGGGGGGGCCCGGTGGCACAGATACGCAGTATTTT
TRBJ2-1,TRBD1,TRBV3-1/TRBV3-2,once,CASSQGTGPWGEQFF,TGTGCCAGCAGCCAAGGGACAGGCCCATGGGGTGAGCAGTTCTTC
TRBJ1-6,TRBD1,TRBV25-1,NA,CASSPGQGRSPLHF,TGTGCCAGCAGCCCCGGACAGGGGAGGTCACCCCTCCACTTT
TRBJ2-3,NA,TRBV27,NA,CASSLAVADTQYF,TGTGCCAGCAGTTTGGCGGTAGCAGATACGCAGTATTTT
TRBJ1-2,NA,TRBV19,NA,CASVNRAFNYGYTF,TGTGCCAGTGTGAACAGGGCCTTTAACTATGGCTACACCTTC
TRBJ2-5,TRBD2,TRBV2,NA,CASSEDQTTGLAGQETQYF,TGTGCCAGCAGTGAAGACCAAACCACGGGACTAGCGGGGCAAGAGACCCAGTACTTC
TRBJ2-7,NA,TRBV27,NA,CASSLRDTYEQYF,TGTGCCAGCAGTTTAAGGGACACGTACGAGCAGTACTTC
TRBJ2-3,TRBD2,TRBV7-8,few,CASSPLAGGSTDTQYF,TGTGCCAGCAGCCCCTTAGCGGGGGGCAGCACAGATACGCAGTATTTT
TRBJ1-6,NA,TRBV7-2,NA,CASSGGTFLRSPLHF,TGTGCCAGCAGCGGAGGGACCTTTCTCCGGTCACCCCTCCACTTT
TRBJ2-5,NA,TRBV4-1,NA,CASSQAQQETQYF,TGCGCCAGCAGCCAAGCCCAACAAGAGACCCAGTACTTC
TRBJ2-3,NA,TRBV14,few,CASSQVPVHTQYF,TGTGCCAGCAGCCAAGTTCCGGTTCATACGCAGTATTTT